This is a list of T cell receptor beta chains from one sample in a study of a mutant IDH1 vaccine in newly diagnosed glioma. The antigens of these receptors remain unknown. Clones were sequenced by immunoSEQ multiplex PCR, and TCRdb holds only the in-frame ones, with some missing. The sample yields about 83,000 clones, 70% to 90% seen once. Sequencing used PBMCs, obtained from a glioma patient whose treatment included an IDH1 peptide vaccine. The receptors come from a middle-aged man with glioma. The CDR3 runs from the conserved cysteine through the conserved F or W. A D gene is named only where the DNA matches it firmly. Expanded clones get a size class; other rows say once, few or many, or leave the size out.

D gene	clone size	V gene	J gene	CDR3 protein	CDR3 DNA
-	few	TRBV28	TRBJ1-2	CASSTGNYGYTF	TGTGCCAGCAGTACAGGGAACTATGGCTACACCTTC
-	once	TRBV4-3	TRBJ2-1	CASSQDLGRGATNEQFF	TGCGCCAGCAGCCAAGATCTCGGCCGGGGGGCCACGAATGAGCAGTTCTTC
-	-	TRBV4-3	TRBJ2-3	CASSLGSRGDTQYF	TGCGCCAGCAGCCTGGGATCAAGGGGGGATACGCAGTATTTT
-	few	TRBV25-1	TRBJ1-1	CASSGGPNEAFF	TGTGCCAGCAGTGGTGGACCCAATGAAGCTTTCTTT
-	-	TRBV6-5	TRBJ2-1	CASRQGGNEQFF	TGTGCCAGCAGACAGGGGGGGAATGAGCAGTTCTTC
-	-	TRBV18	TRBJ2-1	CASSPPVRTENEQFF	TGTGCCAGCTCACCACCGGTCCGTACGGAGAATGAGCAGTTCTTC
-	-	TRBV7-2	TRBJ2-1	CASSFRWESYNEQFF	TGTGCCAGCAGCTTTAGATGGGAATCCTACAATGAGCAGTTCTTC
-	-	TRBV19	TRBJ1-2	CASSIIEGRGYTF	TGTGCCAGTAGTATAATTGAAGGACGCGGCTACACCTTC
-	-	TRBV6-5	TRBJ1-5	CASSLQVSNQPQHF	TGTGCCAGCAGTCTACAGGTTAGCAATCAGCCCCAGCATTTT
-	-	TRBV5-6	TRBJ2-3	CASRSFQLYTQYF	TGTGCCAGCAGGAGCTTCCAGCTCTATACGCAGTATTTT
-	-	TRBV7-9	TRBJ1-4	CASSPPPVFSNEKLFF	TGTGCCAGCAGCCCACCCCCCGTTTTCTCTAATGAAAAACTGTTTTTT
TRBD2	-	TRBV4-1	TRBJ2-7	CASSPGTSGYEQYF	TGCGCCAGCAGCCCAGGGACTAGCGGATACGAGCAGTACTTC
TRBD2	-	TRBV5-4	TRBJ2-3	CASSLGTSGIADTQYF	TGTGCCAGCAGCCTGGGGACTAGCGGGATAGCAGATACGCAGTATTTT
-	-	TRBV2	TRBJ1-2	CASSSQGEKGYTF	TGTGCCAGCAGTTCACAGGGAGAGAAGGGCTACACCTTC
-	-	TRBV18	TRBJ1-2	CASSPEQGSYGYTF	TGTGCCAGCTCACCAGAGCAGGGAAGCTATGGCTACACCTTC
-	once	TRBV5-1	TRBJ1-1	CASSLGGSMNTEAFF	TGCGCCAGCAGCCTGGGCGGCAGTATGAACACTGAAGCTTTCTTT
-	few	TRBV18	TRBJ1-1	CASSLGGNTEAFF	TGTGCCAGCTCACTAGGGGGGAACACTGAAGCTTTCTTT
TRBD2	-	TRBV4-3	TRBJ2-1	CASSPFILAGGGDEQFF	TGCGCCAGCAGCCCCTTCATCCTAGCGGGGGGAGGCGATGAGCAGTTCTTC
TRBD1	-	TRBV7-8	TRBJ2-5	CASSSRPGQGEMTQYF	TGTGCCAGCAGCTCCAGACCGGGACAGGGGGAGATGACCCAGTACTTC
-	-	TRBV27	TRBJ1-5	CASSFLNQPQHF	TGTGCCAGCAGTTTTCTCAATCAGCCCCAGCATTTT
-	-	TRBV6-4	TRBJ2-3	CASARTEGDTQYF	TGTGCCAGCGCTAGGACGGAGGGGGATACGCAGTATTTT
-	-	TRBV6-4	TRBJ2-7	CASSDPPREDEQYF	TGTGCCAGCAGTGACCCGCCGAGGGAGGACGAGCAGTACTTC
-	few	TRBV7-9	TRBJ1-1	CASSSRGDRGAFF	TGTGCCAGCAGCTCAAGAGGGGACCGCGGAGCTTTCTTT
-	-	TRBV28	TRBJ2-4	CASIDTRASLENIQYF	TGTGCCAGCATCGACACCAGGGCTTCCCTCGAAAACATTCAGTACTTC
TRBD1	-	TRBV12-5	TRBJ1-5	CASGSTDRAYNQPQHF	TGTGCTAGTGGTTCTACTGACAGGGCTTACAATCAGCCCCAGCATTTT
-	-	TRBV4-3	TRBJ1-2	CASSQDKGEGRTYGYTF	TGCGCCAGCAGCCAAGATAAGGGGGAGGGACGGACCTATGGCTACACCTTC
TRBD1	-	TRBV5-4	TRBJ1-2	CASSQGTGGGYGYTF	TGCGCCAGCAGCCAGGGGACAGGGGGCGGCTATGGCTACACCTTC